The TCR beta chain described here comes from a study of Ad26.COV2.S vaccination and SARS-CoV-2 variants. The method was immunoSEQ multiplex PCR; TCRdb's version includes in-frame clones alone and lacks a portion of them. The sample carries about 480,000 clones, roughly 89% recorded once. This CDR3 is 18 amino acids long. J was trimmed by 7 bases and V by 1 base; bases with no gene match: 13. Germline loops: CDR1 LNHNV, CDR2 YYDKDF (reference sequence). The treatment denotes: some 19 received Ad26.COV2.S at low or high dose, single or two shots; roughly five received placebo; per-sample allocation not given. Collection of the samples took place on day 63 after the first injection of vaccine or placebo.

This sequence joins TRBV15 and TRBJ2-1, with TRBD1 identical over 10 bases. The material sequenced was peripheral blood, taken in a trial of Ad26.COV2.S vaccine versus placebo. The TCR was taken from a person between 18 and 65 years old who received the Ad26.COV2.S COVID-19 vaccine or a placebo. The CDR3 sequence is CATSRAPFGTGEGNEQFF. In DNA, the CDR3 is TGTGCCACCAGCAGAGCCCCTTTTGGGACAGGGGAGGGGAATGAGCAGTTCTTC.